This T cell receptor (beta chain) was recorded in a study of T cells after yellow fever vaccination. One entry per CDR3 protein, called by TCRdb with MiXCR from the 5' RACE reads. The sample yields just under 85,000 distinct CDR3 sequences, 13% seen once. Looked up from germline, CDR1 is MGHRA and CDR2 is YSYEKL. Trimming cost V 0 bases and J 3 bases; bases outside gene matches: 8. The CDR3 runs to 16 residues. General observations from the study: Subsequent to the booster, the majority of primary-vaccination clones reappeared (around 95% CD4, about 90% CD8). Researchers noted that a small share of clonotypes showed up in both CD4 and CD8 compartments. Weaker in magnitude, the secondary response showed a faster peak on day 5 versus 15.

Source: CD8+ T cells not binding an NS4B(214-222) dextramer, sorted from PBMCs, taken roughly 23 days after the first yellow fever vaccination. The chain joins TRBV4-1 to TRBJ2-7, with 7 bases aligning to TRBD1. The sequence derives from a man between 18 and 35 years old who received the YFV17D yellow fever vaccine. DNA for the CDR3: TGCGCCAGCAGCCAAGAGCGACAGGGCCTGATCTACGAGCAGTACTTC. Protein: CASSQERQGLIYEQYF.